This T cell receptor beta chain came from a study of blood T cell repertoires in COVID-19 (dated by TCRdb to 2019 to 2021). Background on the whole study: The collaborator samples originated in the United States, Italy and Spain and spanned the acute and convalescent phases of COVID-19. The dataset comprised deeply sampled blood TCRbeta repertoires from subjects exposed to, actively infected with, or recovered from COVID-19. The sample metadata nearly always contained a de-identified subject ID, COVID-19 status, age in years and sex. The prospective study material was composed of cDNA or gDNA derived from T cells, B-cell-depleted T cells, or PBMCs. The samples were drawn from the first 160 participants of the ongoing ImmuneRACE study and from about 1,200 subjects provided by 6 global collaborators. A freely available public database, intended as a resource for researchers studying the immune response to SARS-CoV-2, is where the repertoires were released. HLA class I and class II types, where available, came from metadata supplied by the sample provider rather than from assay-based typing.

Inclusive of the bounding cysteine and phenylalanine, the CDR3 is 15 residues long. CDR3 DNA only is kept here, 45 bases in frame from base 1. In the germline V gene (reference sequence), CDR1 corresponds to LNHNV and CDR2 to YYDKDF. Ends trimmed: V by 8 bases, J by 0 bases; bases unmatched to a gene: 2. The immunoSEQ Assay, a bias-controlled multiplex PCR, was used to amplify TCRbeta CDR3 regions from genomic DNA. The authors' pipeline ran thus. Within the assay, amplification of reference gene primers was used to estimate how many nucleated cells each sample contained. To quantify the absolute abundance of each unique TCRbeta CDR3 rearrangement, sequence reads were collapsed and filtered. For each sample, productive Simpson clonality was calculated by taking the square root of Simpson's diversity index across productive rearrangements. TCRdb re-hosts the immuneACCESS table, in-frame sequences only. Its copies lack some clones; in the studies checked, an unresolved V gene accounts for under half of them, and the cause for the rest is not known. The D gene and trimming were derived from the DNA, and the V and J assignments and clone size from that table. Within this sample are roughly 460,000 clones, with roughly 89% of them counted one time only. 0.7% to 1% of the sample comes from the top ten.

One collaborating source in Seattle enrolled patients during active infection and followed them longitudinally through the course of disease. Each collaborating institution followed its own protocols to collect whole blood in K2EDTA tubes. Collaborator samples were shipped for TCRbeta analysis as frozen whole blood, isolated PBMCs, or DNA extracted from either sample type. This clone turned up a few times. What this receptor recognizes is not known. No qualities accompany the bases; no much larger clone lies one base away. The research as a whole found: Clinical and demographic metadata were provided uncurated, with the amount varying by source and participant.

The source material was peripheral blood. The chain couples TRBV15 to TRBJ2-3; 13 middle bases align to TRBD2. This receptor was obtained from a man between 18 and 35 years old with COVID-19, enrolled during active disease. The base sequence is TGTGCCACCTCGACTAGCGGGGGGAGCACAGATACGCAGTATTTT. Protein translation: CATSTSGGSTDTQYF.